The sequence of this T cell receptor beta chain was determined in a study of T cells in Graves' hyperthyroidism and ophthalmopathy. Graves' hyperthyroidism qualified as stable when ophthalmopathy did not progress within 18 months. Uncontrolled infections, other autoimmune diseases, pregnancy or lactation led to exclusion of patients. The CDR3 spans 13 residues. V was cut by 4 bases and J by 4 bases, with 8 bases left in between. The germline V gene has CDR1 SGHVS and CDR2 FNYEAQ. RNA transcripts were the template for amplifying TCR beta CDR3 regions. The HTBI primer set drove a first-round RT-PCR of the TCR CDR3. MiXCR was run by TCRdb on the multiplex PCR reads, yielding one entry per CDR3 protein. Among about 740,000 distinct CDR3 sequences, roughly 15% were seen once, and the ten largest hold 10%.

The genes are TRBV7-6 and TRBJ1-5; D is ambiguous. The sequence derives from a woman between 18 and 30 years old with Graves' hyperthyroidism. Sequenced sample: blood. CDR3 DNA: TGTGCCAGCAGCTGGACGGAAAATCAGCCCCAGCATTTT. This encodes CASSWTENQPQHF.